The subject of this entry is one T cell receptor (beta chain). The antigen is unknown. These data originate in a study of shared clonotypes between healthy human individuals. Study context: Three plates were used per donor for CD4 naive, three for CD4 memory, two for CD8 naive and one for CD8 memory.

Profiled with immunoSEQ multiplex PCR; TCRdb holds only in-frame clones, not every one. The data hold 2.5 million or so clones, with roughly nine tenths observed a single time. This CDR3 has 16 amino acids. The V gene lost 4 bases and the J gene lost 0 bases, with 17 bases spanning the gap. Germline lookup yields CDR1 SGHRS and CDR2 YFSETQ. Study-level points and caveats: A limitation of the genetic and exposure-history diversity represented arose from few donors. The rarefaction results pointed to incomplete sorted-subset sequencing despite large depth.

The TCR comes from a man aged 18 to 29 in good health. The sequencing input was naive CD4+ T cells sorted from blood. Subset denoted: CD45RA+ positively selected. The chain uses TRBV5-1 and TRBJ2-7; D may be TRBD2 (5 bases). The CDR3 region has the DNA TGCGCCAGCAGCGAAACTCGACGGGGTAGCTCCTACGAGCAGTACTTC. This gives the protein CASSETRRGSSYEQYF.